The clone carrying this T cell receptor (beta chain) showed up just once. Its antigen is not known. The data belong to a study of cytomegalovirus exposure and HLA in healthy donors. For the study at large: The roughly 120 validation repertoires, a later analysis reported, used the same platform as the roughly 610 first-cohort repertoires. Study results and caveats: Overall, around 160 TCR beta chains were annotated as cytomegalovirus-associated. In vitro work confirmed that a few CMV-associated chains recognize CMV antigens. Rare TCR sequences dominated, though some public TCRs recurred in many donors.

The method was immunoSEQ multiplex PCR; TCRdb's version includes in-frame clones alone and lacks a portion of them. In the table there are 100,000 to 150,000 clones, about 87% of which are singletons. CDR1 and CDR2 from the germline V gene are SGHRS and YFSETQ. The V end lost 4 bases, the J end lost 0 bases, and 16 bases lay between the germline ends. The CDR3 is 16 residues long. Input material: PBMCs. V gene TRBV5-1 combines with J gene TRBJ1-2, with D possibly being TRBD1 (5 bases). The clonotype was recovered from a young woman in good health and CMV-seronegative. The CDR3 nucleotides are TGCGCCAGCAGCCGATCGGGGGGAGGCGCTAACTATGGCTACACCTTC. This sequence encodes CASSRSGGGANYGYTF.